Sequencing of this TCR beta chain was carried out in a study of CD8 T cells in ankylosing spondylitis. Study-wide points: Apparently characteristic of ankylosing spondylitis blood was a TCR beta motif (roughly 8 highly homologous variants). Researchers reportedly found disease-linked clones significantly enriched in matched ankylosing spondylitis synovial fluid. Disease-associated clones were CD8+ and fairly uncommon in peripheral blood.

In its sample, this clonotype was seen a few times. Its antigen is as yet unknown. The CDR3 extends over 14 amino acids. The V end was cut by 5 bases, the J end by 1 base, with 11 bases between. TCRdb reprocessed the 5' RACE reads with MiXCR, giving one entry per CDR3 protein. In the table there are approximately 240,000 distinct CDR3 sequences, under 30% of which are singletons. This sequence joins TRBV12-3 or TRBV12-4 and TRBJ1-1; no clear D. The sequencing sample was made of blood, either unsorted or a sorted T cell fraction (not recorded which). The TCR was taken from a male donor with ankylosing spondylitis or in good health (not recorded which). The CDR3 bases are TGTGCCAGCAGTCCCCGGCCAAAGAACACTGAAGCTTTCTTT. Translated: CASSPRPKNTEAFF.